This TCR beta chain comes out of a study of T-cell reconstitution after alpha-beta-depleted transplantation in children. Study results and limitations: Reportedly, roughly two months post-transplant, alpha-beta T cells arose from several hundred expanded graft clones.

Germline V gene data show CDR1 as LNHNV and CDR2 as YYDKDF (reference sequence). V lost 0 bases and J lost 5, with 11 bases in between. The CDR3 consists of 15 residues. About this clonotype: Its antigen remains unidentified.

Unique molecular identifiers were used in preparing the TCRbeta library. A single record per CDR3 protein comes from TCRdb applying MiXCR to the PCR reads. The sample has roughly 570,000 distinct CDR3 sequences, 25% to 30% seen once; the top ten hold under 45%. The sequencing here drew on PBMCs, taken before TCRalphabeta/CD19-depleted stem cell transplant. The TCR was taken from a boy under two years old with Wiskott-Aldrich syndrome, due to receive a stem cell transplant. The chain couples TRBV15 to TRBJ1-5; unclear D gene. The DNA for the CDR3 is TGTGCCACCAGCAGAGAGTCAGGTCCATATCAGCCCCAGCATTTT. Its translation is CATSRESGPYQPQHF. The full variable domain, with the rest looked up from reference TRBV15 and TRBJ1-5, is DAMVIQNPRYQVTQFGKPVTLSCSQTLNHNVMYWYQQKSSQAPKLLFHYYDKDFNNEADTPDNFQSRRPNTSFCFLDIRSPGLGDTAMYLCATSRESGPYQPQHFGDGTRLSIL.